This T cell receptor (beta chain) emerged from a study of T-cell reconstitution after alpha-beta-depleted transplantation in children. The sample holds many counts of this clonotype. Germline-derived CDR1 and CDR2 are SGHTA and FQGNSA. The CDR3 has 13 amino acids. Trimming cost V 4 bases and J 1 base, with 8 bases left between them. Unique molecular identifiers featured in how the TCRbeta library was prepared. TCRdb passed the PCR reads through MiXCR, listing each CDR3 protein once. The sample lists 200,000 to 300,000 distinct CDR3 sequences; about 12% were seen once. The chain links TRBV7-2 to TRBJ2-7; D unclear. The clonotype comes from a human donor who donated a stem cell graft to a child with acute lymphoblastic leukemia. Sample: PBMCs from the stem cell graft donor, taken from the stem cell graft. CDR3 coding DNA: TGTGCCAGCAGCTCCCCTGGGTCCTACGAGCAGTACTTC. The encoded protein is CASSSPGSYEQYF.